The 14 T cell receptor beta chains listed next were all sequenced from one sample in a study of blood T cell repertoires in COVID-19. Only in-frame clones appear in the TCRdb table, and some are missing; sequencing was by immunoSEQ multiplex PCR. The data show around 260,000 clones, approximately 92% seen once. Sequenced sample: peripheral blood. These receptors were taken from a person aged 18 to 35 with COVID-19, enrolled during active disease.

The chain couples TRBV18 to TRBJ2-2, with 11 bases aligning to TRBD2. The CDR3 is made up of 15 amino acids. The junction had 5 bases not matched to a gene; V was cut back by 5 bases and J by 6 bases. The germline V gene has CDR1 KGHSH and CDR2 LQKENI. DNA of the CDR3: TGTGCCAGCTCAGCGACTAGCGGGACCGCCGGGGAGCTGTTTTTT. It is translated as CASSATSGTAGELFF.

The gene calls are TRBV7-2 and TRBJ2-7; D unclear. CDR1 SGHTA and CDR2 FQGNSA come from the germline V gene. This CDR3 comprises 15 residues. Trimming took 5 bases from V and 3 from J, leaving 17 bases between them. The CDR3 nucleotides read TGTGCCAGCAGCCCCGTCGCTACTGATTACTACGAGCAGTACTTC. It encodes CASSPVATDYYEQYF.

This clone was recorded once. This chain uses TRBV5-4 with TRBJ2-3; perhaps TRBD2 as D (5 bases). Trimming shortened V by 0 bases and J by 1 base, and 12 bases separated the two germline ends. The CDR3 has 16 amino acids. The germline V gene encodes CDR1 SGHNT and CDR2 YYREEE (reference sequence). CDR3 in DNA: TGTGCCAGCAGCTTGGCCGAGGGTCTAGGCACAGATACGCAGTATTTT. It yields the protein CASSLAEGLGTDTQYF.

This CDR3 reads CASTPGFRGAAFF. For the CDR3, the DNA is TGTGCCAGCACCCCCGGTTTCAGGGGTGCAGCTTTCTTT. This rearrangement joins TRBV12-3 or TRBV12-4 to TRBJ1-1; D may be TRBD1 (6 bases). The CDR3 has 13 amino acids. Trimming stripped 7 bases from V and 10 bases from J, with 19 bases between.

The chain recombines TRBV1 with TRBJ2-7; no check of the table's D call, TRBD2, against the DNA was made. TRBV1 is annotated as a pseudogene. The CDR3 contains 15 residues. CDR3 DNA sequence: TGCACCAGCAGCCAACATCTAGCGGCGAACTACGAGCAGTACTTC. This sequence encodes CTSSQHLAANYEQYF.

This clone has just one count. This rearrangement joins TRBV5-4 to TRBJ2-2; D might be TRBD1 (6 bases). The CDR3 runs to 14 residues. V lost 1 base and J 4 bases, leaving 8 bases between the germline ends. Germline lookup yields CDR1 SGHNT and CDR2 YYREEE (reference sequence). The CDR3 loop reads CASSLSGATGELFF. The CDR3 nucleotides read TGTGCCAGCAGCTTGTCAGGGGCCACCGGGGAGCTGTTTTTT.

The chain links TRBV19 to TRBJ1-1, with 7 positions matching TRBD1. Germline CDR1 reads LNHDA; CDR2 reads SQIVND (reference sequence). V was pared by 7 bases and J by 1 base, with 0 bases of the junction left unmatched. CDR3 length equals 12 residues. DNA for the CDR3: TGTGCCAGTACAGGGGGGAACACTGAAGCTTTCTTT. It specifies CASTGGNTEAFF.

The gene calls are TRBV9 and TRBJ2-2; D call uncertain. The CDR3 totals 16 residues. Germline V CDR1 and CDR2: SGDLS, YYNGEE. Trimming shortened V by 2 bases and J by 0 bases, and 11 bases separated the two germline ends. In nucleotides, the CDR3 is TGTGCCAGCAGCGTTAGGAGAGATCCGAACACCGGGGAGCTGTTTTTT. It is translated as CASSVRRDPNTGELFF.

The CDR3 DNA reads TGTGCCAGTAGTACGGGGACAGGGGCCGGGGGGCCCCAGCATTTT. This encodes CASSTGTGAGGPQHF. The gene calls are TRBV19 and TRBJ1-5, with 10 nucleotides matching TRBD1. CDR3 size: 15 residues. Germline V gene lookup returns CDR1 LNHDA and CDR2 SQIVND (reference sequence). With 4 bases clipped from V and 9 bases from J, the junction kept 9 bases outside the gene matches.

This chain uses TRBV27 with TRBJ2-7; tentative D call: TRBD1 (6 bases). V was trimmed by 5 bases and J by 2 bases, leaving 13 bases between them. CDR1 is MNHEY, CDR2 SMNVEV, per germline (reference sequence). The CDR3 length is 14 residues. CDR3 residues: CASSLRQVAYEQYF. The CDR3 DNA sequence: TGTGCCAGCAGTCTCCGACAGGTCGCCTACGAGCAGTACTTC.

The chain combines TRBV6-5 with TRBJ1-1; D uncertain. V was clipped by 4 bases and J by 6 bases, with 21 bases between them. Per the germline V gene, CDR1 is MNHEY and CDR2 is SVGAGI. The CDR3 is 16 residues long. This CDR3 reads CASSSPPQRESSEAFF. CDR3 coding DNA: TGTGCCAGCAGTTCACCCCCCCAAAGGGAGAGCTCTGAAGCTTTCTTT.

The chain combines TRBV4-1 with TRBJ1-5; D gene ambiguous. The CDR3 has 14 residues. Germline V gene sequence: CDR1 MGHRA, CDR2 YSYEKL. The V gene lost 1 base and the J gene lost 9 bases, with 13 bases spanning the gap. CDR3 residues: CASSQGGVSGPQHF. For the CDR3, the DNA is TGCGCCAGCAGCCAAGGGGGAGTCTCGGGGCCCCAGCATTTT.

CDR3 sequence: CSVALADVQETQYF. DNA for the CDR3: TGCAGCGTTGCACTAGCGGATGTCCAAGAGACCCAGTACTTC. This chain joins TRBV29-1 and TRBJ2-5, with 8 bases matching TRBD2. Germline V gives CDR1 SQVTM, CDR2 ANQGSEA. The CDR3 length is 14 residues. J was trimmed by 1 base and V by 4 bases; bases with no gene match: 5.

This clone was recorded only once. V usage is TRBV7-3 and J usage is TRBJ2-3; TRBD1 might be the D (6 bases). CDR3 length equals 14 residues. V was cut by 5 bases and J by 2 bases, with 11 bases left in between. Germline lookup yields CDR1 SGHTA and CDR2 FQGTGA. This CDR3 is CASSPGDNTDTQYF. CDR3 nucleotide sequence: TGTGCCAGCAGCCCCGGGGACAACACAGATACGCAGTATTTT. Complete variable domain (other parts from reference TRBV7-3 and TRBJ2-3): GAGVSQTPSNKVTEKGKYVELRCDPISGHTALYWYRQSLGQGPEFLIYFQGTGAADDSGLPNDRFFAVRPEGSVSTLKIQRTERGDSAVYLCASSPGDNTDTQYFGPGTRLTVL.